These 30 T cell receptor beta chains originate from one sample sequenced in a study of blood T cells in healthy people across ages. With a J-beta primer mix and a sample-barcoded 5' primer, a second PCR ran roughly 6 to 11 cycles. TCRdb re-derived calls from the 5' RACE reads in MiXCR, one entry per CDR3 protein. Seen here are 650,000 to 800,000 distinct CDR3 sequences, approximately 52% observed once, and the top ten hold about 14%. Material: blood. These TCRs come from a woman aged 80 or over in good health.

This clonotype was seen repeatedly, ten times or more. The chain is built from TRBV7-9 and TRBJ2-1; TRBD2 might be the D (7 bases). The CDR3 spans 15 residues. The ends were cut back, 1 base at V and 4 bases at J, with 11 bases in the middle. Germline V gene lookup returns CDR1 SEHNR and CDR2 FQNEAQ (reference sequence). The CDR3: CASSLDGGPYNEQFF. The DNA of the CDR3 is TGTGCCAGCAGCTTAGACGGGGGGCCTTACAATGAGCAGTTCTTC.

The sample holds many counts of this clonotype. This chain uses TRBV5-1 with TRBJ2-1; D possibly corresponds to TRBD1 (5 bases). The CDR3 loop spans 12 amino acids. The germline CDR1 and CDR2 sequences are SGHRS and YFSETQ. V dropped 2 bases and J dropped 8 bases, with 8 bases sitting between them. CDR3 protein: CASSLQVYEQFF. CDR3 nucleotides: TGCGCCAGCAGCTTACAGGTGTATGAGCAGTTCTTC.

The chain carries TRBV27 and TRBJ2-5; D gene ambiguous. CDR3 length: 11 residues. Trimming stripped 7 bases from V and 11 bases from J, with 14 bases between. The germline V gene has CDR1 MNHEY and CDR2 SMNVEV (reference sequence). CDR3 sequence: CASTYYNEQYF. CDR3 bases: TGTGCCAGCACTTATTACAATGAGCAGTACTTC.

This clonotype was recorded at least ten times. The rearrangement links TRBV3-1 to TRBJ1-6; D call uncertain. Trimming removed 1 base from V and 6 bases from J, with 10 bases in between. Germline CDR1 and CDR2: LGHDT and YNNKEL (reference sequence). The CDR3 spans 15 residues. CDR3 coding DNA: TGTGCCAGCAGCCAAGTAGTGTCCGGTAATTCACCCCTCCACTTT. As protein: CASSQVVSGNSPLHF.

Many counts were recorded for this clonotype. This chain links TRBV12-3 or TRBV12-4 with TRBJ1-4, with 10 bases identical to TRBD1. J gave up 7 bases and V 5 bases, and 4 bases lay outside the gene matches. The CDR3 runs 14 residues. The CDR3 sequence: CASSRQGAGEKLFF. The DNA of the CDR3 is TGTGCCAGCAGTAGACAGGGGGCGGGTGAAAAACTGTTTTTT.

The DNA of the CDR3 is TGCAGCGCCCTGGCGCTAGCGGGAGGAATAAATGAGCAGTACTTC. It encodes CSALALAGGINEQYF. The chain joins TRBV29-1 to TRBJ2-5, with 11 positions matching TRBD2. After removal of 7 bases from V and 11 bases from J, the junction contained 18 bases not matched to a gene. Germline loops: CDR1 SQVTM, CDR2 ANQGSEA. The CDR3 is 15 residues long. Drawing the rest from reference TRBV29-1 and TRBJ2-5, the complete variable domain is SAVISQKPSRDICQRGTSLTIQCQVDSQVTMMFWYRQQPGQSLTLIATANQGSEATYESGFVIDKFPISRPNLTFSTLTVSNMSPEDSSIYLCSALALAGGINEQYFGPGTRLLVL.

The chain employs TRBV3-1 and TRBJ2-7, with D uncertain. Trimming left V 5 bases short and J 1 base short, with 9 bases between. This CDR3 region has 13 residues. Germline CDR1 is LGHDT and CDR2 is YNNKEL (reference sequence). DNA for the CDR3: TGTGCCAGCAGCAAAGCCGCATCCTACGAGCAGTACTTC. It codes for CASSKAASYEQYF.

This chain uses TRBV18 with TRBJ1-1; TRBD1 matches at 8 bases. This CDR3 comprises 12 residues. Germline CDR1 reads KGHSH; CDR2 reads LQKENI. With 2 bases clipped from V and 7 bases from J, the junction kept 0 bases outside the gene matches. CDR3 in DNA: TGTGCCAGCTCACCAGACAGGGGTGAAGCTTTCTTT. Translating gives CASSPDRGEAFF.

Comments on this clonotype: A much larger clone lies one base from this, so it may be a read error. The chain carries TRBV20-1 and TRBJ2-1; D assignment may be TRBD1 or TRBD2 (5 bases each). V dropped 6 bases and J dropped 6 bases, with 21 bases sitting between them. The CDR3 runs to 15 residues. Germline lookup yields CDR1 DFQATT and CDR2 SNEGSKA (reference sequence). The CDR3 region has the DNA TGCAGTGCCAGGGACGTGGCAGGCCTAGGCAATGAGCAGTTCTTC. This sequence encodes CSARDVAGLGNEQFF.

The chain couples TRBV29-1 to TRBJ2-3, with D unresolved. The V end lost 8 bases, the J end lost 4 bases, and 7 bases lay between the germline ends. There are 10 residues in the CDR3. Germline CDR1 SQVTM, CDR2 ANQGSEA. The CDR3 DNA reads as TGCAGCCAGAGTCCAGATACGCAGTATTTT. Protein: CSQSPDTQYF.

The gene calls are TRBV28 and TRBJ2-2, with 9 bases matching TRBD1. Germline V gives CDR1 MDHEN, CDR2 SYDVKM. Unmatched junction bases numbered 9, after V lost 4 bases and J lost 6 bases. This CDR3 region has 16 residues. This CDR3 is CASSSPDRGWAGELFF. As DNA, the CDR3 is TGTGCCAGCAGTTCCCCAGACAGGGGGTGGGCCGGGGAGCTGTTTTTT. Supplemented by reference TRBV28 and TRBJ2-2, the full variable domain reads DVKVTQSSRYLVKRTGEKVFLECVQDMDHENMFWYRQDPGLGLRLIYFSYDVKMKEKGDIPEGYSVSREKKERFSLILESASTNQTSMYLCASSSPDRGWAGELFFGEGSRLTVL.

Comment on this clonotype: This could be a read error, since a much larger clone is one nucleotide away. The rearrangement uses TRBV15 and TRBJ2-5; the D is unclear. Germline V gene data show CDR1 as LNHNV and CDR2 as YYDKDF (reference sequence). Trimming took 0 bases from V and 13 from J, leaving 9 bases between them. CDR3 length: 11 amino acids. The CDR3 region has the DNA TGTGCCACCAGCAGAGAAAGCGATTGGTACTTC. Translating it yields CATSRESDWYF.

CDR3: CATSLLAGEAKNIQYF. CDR3 nucleotides: TGTGCCACCAGCCTTCTAGCGGGAGAAGCCAAAAACATTCAGTACTTC. The J gene is TRBJ2-4, the V gene TRBV15; 10 bases are shared with TRBD2. CDR1 and CDR2 (germline): LNHNV, YYDKDF (reference sequence). Trimming at V came to 5 bases and at J to 0 bases, leaving 4 bases not matched to a gene. The CDR3 length is 16 residues.

This clonotype appeared a single time. The chain combines TRBV28 with TRBJ1-2; the D gene is possibly TRBD1 (6 bases). Germline V lookup: CDR1 MDHEN, CDR2 SYDVKM. The CDR3 loop spans 13 amino acids. The V gene lost 3 bases and the J gene lost 5 bases, with 10 bases spanning the gap. This CDR3 is CASSFYRAYGYTF. The CDR3 DNA reads TGTGCCAGCAGTTTCTACAGGGCTTATGGCTACACCTTC.

In regard to this clonotype: One end of the junction fails to match germline, which may point to a read error. The chain links TRBV3-1 to TRBJ2-1; D might be TRBD2 (5 bases). The CDR3 loop spans 14 amino acids. From germline, CDR1 is LGHDT and CDR2 YNNKEL (reference sequence). Here the CDR3 reads CANSQVGSANEQFF. CDR3 nucleotide sequence: TGTGCCAACAGCCAAGTGGGGAGCGCCAATGAGCAGTTCTTC.

This clonotype was counted once. A single base separates this from a much larger clone, so it may be a read error. This chain joins TRBV6-6 and TRBJ2-5, with 7 bases that match TRBD1. CDR1 and CDR2 (germline): MNHNY, SVGAGI (reference sequence). The CDR3 length is 15 residues. CDR3 region: CASSYSGGQEETRYF. CDR3 nucleotides: TGTGCCAGCAGTTACTCAGGCGGACAGGAAGAGACCCGGTACTTC.

This clonotype was counted many times. In DNA form, the CDR3 reads TGTGCCAGCAGTTTATTTTACAGGCGCACGAGGTCAGATACGCAGTATTTT. Its translation: CASSLFYRRTRSDTQYF. The chain is built from TRBV27 and TRBJ2-3; tentative D call: TRBD1 (5 bases). The CDR3 spans 17 residues. Germline V lookup: CDR1 MNHEY, CDR2 SMNVEV (reference sequence). V was clipped by 1 base and J by 4 bases, with 18 bases between them.

In the case of this clonotype: A much more abundant neighbour one base away suggests this may be a read error. V gene TRBV7-2 combines with J gene TRBJ2-1; D gene uncertain. The DNA end is a closer match to TRBJ2-7, so the J assignment may be wrong. The CDR3 runs to 12 residues. The germline V gene has CDR1 SGHTA and CDR2 FQGNSA. CDR3 DNA: TGTGCCAGCAGCTTACGGCACAATGAGCAGTACTTC. Protein sequence: CASSLRHNEQYF.

Points on this clonotype: One end of the junction fails to match germline, which may point to a read error. V usage is TRBV7-9 and J usage is TRBJ2-5; 7 bases are a match to TRBD2. This CDR3 is built from 14 residues. Germline CDR1 reads SEHNR; CDR2 reads FQNEAQ (reference sequence). CDR3 sequence reads: CASSLVLAQEAQYF. CDR3 sequence (DNA): TGTGCCAGCAGCTTAGTACTAGCGCAAGAGGCCCAGTACTTC.

V gene TRBV15 combines with J gene TRBJ2-4, with D possibly TRBD2 on 5 matching bases. TRBJ2-7 matches the DNA end more closely, so the J call is doubtful. This CDR3 has 14 amino acids. Germline V CDR1 and CDR2: LNHNV, YYDKDF (reference sequence). The CDR3 coding sequence is TGTGCCACCAGCAGAGTTCGGGGCTCCTACGAGCAGTACTTC. It encodes CATSRVRGSYEQYF.

The chain links TRBV20-1 to TRBJ1-6; a possible D gene is TRBD1 (5 bases). The CDR3 extends over 16 amino acids. V shed 0 bases and J shed 7 bases, with 16 bases lying between them. Germline CDR1 is DFQATT and CDR2 is SNEGSKA (reference sequence). CDR3 protein: CSARDLGAVGNSPLHF. The CDR3, as DNA: TGCAGTGCTAGAGATTTAGGGGCGGTGGGAAATTCACCCCTCCACTTT.

There are a few counts of this clonotype. At one of its ends the junction is not consistent with the germline gene, which may arise from a read error. The gene calls are TRBV12-3 or TRBV12-4 and TRBJ2-3; 14 bases are a match to TRBD2. The CDR3 covers 14 residues. The chain's CDR3 is CASSLTSGGGTRYF. The CDR3 DNA reads TGTGCCAGCAGCCTGACTAGCGGGGGGGGAACGCGGTATTTT.

The chain recombines TRBV20-1 with TRBJ1-2; TRBD1 matches at 7 bases. The CDR3 runs 15 residues. CDR1 is DFQATT, CDR2 SNEGSKA, per germline (reference sequence). J lost 8 bases, V lost 3 bases, and 15 bases had no gene match. This CDR3 is CSARSTGARVLGYTF. CDR3 coding DNA: TGCAGTGCTAGGAGTACAGGGGCCCGCGTGTTGGGCTACACCTTC.

V usage is TRBV18 and J usage is TRBJ2-5; no firm D call. The DNA end favors TRBJ2-4, so the J call may be wrong. CDR1 KGHSH and CDR2 LQKENI come from the germline V gene. CDR3 size: 18 residues. The CDR3 sequence: CASSPALDFSGPKNIQYF. The DNA for the CDR3 is TGTGCCAGCTCACCGGCGTTAGATTTCTCCGGGCCCAAAAACATTCAGTACTTC.

V is TRBV6-2 or TRBV6-3 and J is TRBJ2-1; possible D gene TRBD2, 6 bases. This CDR3 is built from 15 residues. Per the germline V gene, CDR1 is MNHEY and CDR2 is SVGEGT. Trimming took off 7 bases at V and 6 bases at J, with 19 bases between the two ends. For the CDR3, the DNA is TGTGCCAGCACAAAAGGAGGCGGGACCCTCAATGAGCAGTTCTTC. It encodes CASTKGGGTLNEQFF.

This chain connects TRBV5-1 to TRBJ2-7; 8 positions agree with TRBD2. Germline lookup yields CDR1 SGHRS and CDR2 YFSETQ. The junction had 15 bases not matched to a gene; V was cut back by 1 base and J by 0 bases. This CDR3 is 19 amino acids long. The CDR3 nucleotides read TGCGCCAGCAGCTTGCCTCAAGGGGGGATGAGCGGGAGCTCCTACGAGCAGTACTTC. Protein product: CASSLPQGGMSGSSYEQYF.

The chain joins TRBV29-1 to TRBJ1-1, with a possible D match to TRBD1 (5 bases). There are 15 residues in the CDR3. The V gene's germline CDR1 is SQVTM and CDR2 ANQGSEA. V was trimmed by 8 bases and J by 3 bases, leaving 22 bases between them. The CDR3 bases are TGCAGCCTTTCCACCCAGGGAGGGCAGGACACTGAAGCTTTCTTT. It is translated as CSLSTQGGQDTEAFF.

For this clonotype: A read error is possible here, since a much larger clone lies one base away. This sequence joins TRBV10-3 and TRBJ2-3, with TRBD2 matching 8 bases. Germline values: CDR1 ENHRY, CDR2 SYGVKD. CDR3 size: 17 residues. Here the CDR3 DNA reads TGTGCCATCAGTGATGGGCGGGGGGACCAAGGCACATATACGCAGTATTTT. Its protein is CAISDGRGDQGTYTQYF.

The CDR3 reads CASSRLSPGQGSYEQYF. In nucleotides, the CDR3 is TGTGCCAGCAGCCGACTTTCACCGGGACAGGGATCCTACGAGCAGTACTTC. J is TRBJ2-7 and V is TRBV6-2 or TRBV6-3; 9 bases map to TRBD1. CDR3 length: 17 residues. Per germline, CDR1 MNHEY and CDR2 SVGEGT. The ends lost 6 bases at V and 1 base at J; junction bases unmatched: 13.

V is TRBV29-1 and J is TRBJ2-1, with 8 bases matching TRBD1. The J call is uncertain, as TRBJ2-7 better fits the DNA end. The V gene's germline CDR1 is SQVTM and CDR2 ANQGSEA. The length of the CDR3 is 14 residues. CDR3 DNA sequence: TGCAGCGTTGTAGACAGGGGAACCTCCTACGAGCAGTACTTC. Translating gives CSVVDRGTSYEQYF.